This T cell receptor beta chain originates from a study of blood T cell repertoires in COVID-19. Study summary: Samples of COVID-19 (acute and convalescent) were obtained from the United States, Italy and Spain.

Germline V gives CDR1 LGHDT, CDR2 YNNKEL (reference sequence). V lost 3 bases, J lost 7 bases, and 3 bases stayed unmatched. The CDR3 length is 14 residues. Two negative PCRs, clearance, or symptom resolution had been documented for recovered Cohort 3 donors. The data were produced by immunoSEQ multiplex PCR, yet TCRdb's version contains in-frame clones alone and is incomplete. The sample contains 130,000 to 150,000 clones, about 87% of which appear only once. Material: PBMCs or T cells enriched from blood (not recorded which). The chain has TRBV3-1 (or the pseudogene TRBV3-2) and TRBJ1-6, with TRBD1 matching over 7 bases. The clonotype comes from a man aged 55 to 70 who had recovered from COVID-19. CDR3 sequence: CASSQGQTNSPLHF. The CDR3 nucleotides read TGTGCCAGCAGCCAGGGACAGACGAATTCACCCCTCCACTTT.